Listed below are T cell receptor beta chains from one sample, sequenced in a study of CD8+CD57+ T cells in acquired aplastic anemia. Via MiXCR, TCRdb re-called the reads, giving one row per CDR3 protein. The table has hundreds of thousands of distinct CDR3 sequences, 65% to 80% seen once; the top ten hold 4%. Sample: sorted CD4+, CD8+, or CD8+CD57+ T cells (not recorded which) from PBMCs. All receptors come from a human donor in good health, serving as a control. The CDR3 runs from the conserved cysteine through the conserved F or W. D genes are given only for firm matches. Rows may omit the clone size; those that give it use once, few, many or a size class.

DNA: TGTGCCAGTAGTATAGCAGCGGGATCACCCCTCCACTTT
CDR3: CASSIAAGSPLHF
J: TRBJ1-6
size: .
V: TRBV19
D: .

DNA: .
CDR3: CASTQPGNTIYFGFF
J: TRBJ2-1
size: .
V: TRBV7-9
D: .

DNA: TGTGCCAGCAGCTCAGATTGGGTAGGGGCGGGAGAGACCCAGTACTTC
CDR3: CASSSDWVGAGETQYF
J: TRBJ2-5
size: .
V: TRBV11-2
D: .

DNA: TGTGCTAGCAGTCAAAGTGGCGCGACCGAGCAGTACTTC
CDR3: CASSQSGATEQYF
J: TRBJ2-7
size: .
V: TRBV25-1
D: .

DNA: TGTGCCAGTAGTATCGGGCAGGGTGCCTACACCTTC
CDR3: CASSIGQGAYTF
J: TRBJ1-2
size: once
V: TRBV19
D: .

DNA: TGTGCCACCAGCAGAGAAGGGACTAGCGGGGGTTCAGATGAGCAGTTCTTC
CDR3: CATSREGTSGGSDEQFF
J: TRBJ2-1
size: .
V: TRBV15
D: TRBD2

DNA: TGCAGTGCTAGAGATGATCAGGGGATTAAAGAGACCCAGTACTTC
CDR3: CSARDDQGIKETQYF
J: TRBJ2-5
size: many
V: TRBV20-1
D: .

DNA: TGTGCCAGCAGCGTAACGGGGATGGCTAACTATGGCTACACCTTC
CDR3: CASSVTGMANYGYTF
J: TRBJ1-2
size: few
V: TRBV9
D: .

DNA: TGTGCCAGCAGCGGCGGGGTTGGGGGTTCTGGCTACACCTTC
CDR3: CASSGGVGGSGYTF
J: TRBJ1-2
size: .
V: TRBV2
D: .

DNA: TGTGCCAGCAGGCCATCGACAGGGGTACCCTACGAGCAGTACTTC
CDR3: CASRPSTGVPYEQYF
J: TRBJ2-7
size: .
V: TRBV2
D: TRBD1

DNA: TGTGCCAGCAGCCGAGCGGCCGGCTACACCTTC
CDR3: CASSRAAGYTF
J: TRBJ1-2
size: .
V: TRBV7-9
D: .

DNA: TGTGCCAGCAGCTTAAGCCCACCGGGGAGCGGGGCACAAGAGACCCAGTACTTC
CDR3: CASSLSPPGSGAQETQYF
J: TRBJ2-5
size: many
V: TRBV11-3
D: TRBD2

DNA: TGTGCCAGCAGTGAACAACAGGGTACCGGGGAGCTGTTTTTT
CDR3: CASSEQQGTGELFF
J: TRBJ2-2
size: many
V: TRBV6-4
D: .

DNA: TGTGCCATCAGTGACAGGGGACATCCGAACACTGAAGCTTTCTTT
CDR3: CAISDRGHPNTEAFF
J: TRBJ1-1
size: many
V: TRBV10-3
D: .

DNA: TGTGCCAGCAGCGTAGCCGGGGTGGAAGGTGAGCAGTCGCAGTATTTT
CDR3: CASSVAGVEGEQSQYF
J: TRBJ2-3
size: .
V: TRBV9
D: .

DNA: TGCGCCATCATTGGCCCAGGTGGGGCTTTGAACACTGAAGCTTTCTTT
CDR3: CAIIGPGGALNTEAFF
J: TRBJ1-1
size: .
V: TRBV10-1
D: .

DNA: TGTGCCAGCAGGGGAGGGACAGGGACACGAGAGCAGTACTTC
CDR3: CASRGGTGTREQYF
J: TRBJ2-7
size: .
V: TRBV12-3/TRBV12-4
D: TRBD1

DNA: TGTGCCAGCAGTAGCGAGACTCGTGATGGCTACACCTTC
CDR3: CASSSETRDGYTF
J: TRBJ1-2
size: .
V: TRBV2
D: .

DNA: TGTGCCAGCAGCTCCCAGAGGGGTGAGCAGTACTTC
CDR3: CASSSQRGEQYF
J: TRBJ2-7
size: .
V: TRBV7-2
D: .

DNA: TGTGCCAGCAGTTGGGGACAGGGGATCCAAGAGACCCAGTACTTC
CDR3: CASSWGQGIQETQYF
J: TRBJ2-5
size: once
V: TRBV2
D: TRBD1

DNA: TGTGCCAGCACCTTTAGCGGGGGAGCCACAGATACGCAGTATTTT
CDR3: CASTFSGGATDTQYF
J: TRBJ2-3
size: many
V: TRBV12-3/TRBV12-4
D: TRBD2

DNA: TGTGCCAGCACGACTGCGGGGGGGGATCCTTCACCCCTCCACTTT
CDR3: CASTTAGGDPSPLHF
J: TRBJ1-6
size: .
V: TRBV7-9
D: .

DNA: TGCAGTGCCCAGAGGACAGGGCTCCGAGAGACCCAGTACTTC
CDR3: CSAQRTGLRETQYF
J: TRBJ2-5
size: .
V: TRBV20-1
D: TRBD1

DNA: TGTGCCAGCAGTCGGACGAAGAACTATGGCTACACCTTC
CDR3: CASSRTKNYGYTF
J: TRBJ1-2
size: many
V: TRBV6-5
D: .

DNA: TGCAGTGCTGGAGGCGGACAGGGCGGGGGTATCCTCCACTTT
CDR3: CSAGGGQGGGILHF
J: TRBJ1-6
size: .
V: TRBV20-1
D: TRBD1

DNA: TGCAGTGCTAGTACGGACTATGGCAACATGTTTTTT
CDR3: CSASTDYGNMFF
J: TRBJ1-4
size: once
V: TRBV20-1
D: .

DNA: TGTGCCAGCAGAACCCTAGCGGGAGCCTCCGCCGAGTACTTC
CDR3: CASRTLAGASAEYF
J: TRBJ2-5
size: .
V: TRBV2
D: TRBD2

DNA: TGCAGTGCTACGGCCGCTAGCGGGGGGAACACCGGGGAGCTGTTTTTT
CDR3: CSATAASGGNTGELFF
J: TRBJ2-2
size: .
V: TRBV20-1
D: TRBD2

DNA: TGTGCCAGCAGTTTCCGGACAGGGACGGGCAACACCATATTTTTT
CDR3: CASSFRTGTGNTIFF
J: TRBJ1-3
size: .
V: TRBV25-1
D: TRBD1

DNA: TGTGCCAGCAGCTTCGCCCCCAGTACTAGCGGGGGGGGCGCGAACACCGGGGAGCTGTTTTTT
CDR3: CASSFAPSTSGGGANTGELFF
J: TRBJ2-2
size: .
V: TRBV5-4
D: TRBD2

DNA: TGTGCCAGCAGTCTCGGGGGAGGACTTGAAGCTTTCTTT
CDR3: CASSLGGGLEAFF
J: TRBJ1-1
size: .
V: TRBV12-3/TRBV12-4
D: .

DNA: TGTGCCAGCAGTACGCCAGCTTCACCCCTCCACTTT
CDR3: CASSTPASPLHF
J: TRBJ1-6
size: .
V: TRBV7-2
D: .

DNA: TGTGCCAGCAGTATGGAGCAGGGTGGGGCCAACGTCCTGACTTTC
CDR3: CASSMEQGGANVLTF
J: TRBJ2-6
size: .
V: TRBV25-1
D: .

DNA: TGTGCCAGTAGGCCGACAGGGGGTGGCTACACCTTC
CDR3: CASRPTGGGYTF
J: TRBJ1-2
size: .
V: TRBV19
D: TRBD1

DNA: TGTGCCAGCAGGGCGGAAGAGAGAAGTTATGGCTACACCTTC
CDR3: CASRAEERSYGYTF
J: TRBJ1-2
size: once
V: TRBV11-2
D: .

DNA: TGTGCCAGCAGTGAAGCGGGAGGGTTTTCCTATAATTCACCCCTCCACTTT
CDR3: CASSEAGGFSYNSPLHF
J: TRBJ1-6
size: .
V: TRBV7-9
D: .

DNA: TGTGCCAGCACAGGGTTTGTCGACCAAGAGACCCAGTACTTC
CDR3: CASTGFVDQETQYF
J: TRBJ2-5
size: .
V: TRBV7-6
D: .

DNA: TGTGCCATCAGTGAGTCGACTCCTGGACTGAACTATGGCTACACCTTC
CDR3: CAISESTPGLNYGYTF
J: TRBJ1-2
size: few
V: TRBV10-3
D: .

DNA: TGTGCCAGCAGCCCAAAACGACGTCAGCCCCAGCATTTT
CDR3: CASSPKRRQPQHF
J: TRBJ1-5
size: .
V: TRBV5-8
D: .

DNA: TGTGCCAGCAGTACTTACAGGGATCCCGCAAATTCACCCCTCCACTTT
CDR3: CASSTYRDPANSPLHF
J: TRBJ1-6
size: .
V: TRBV2
D: .

DNA: TGCAGCGCCCAAGCGGGAAAAGAGCAGTACTTC
CDR3: CSAQAGKEQYF
J: TRBJ2-5
size: few
V: TRBV29-1
D: TRBD2